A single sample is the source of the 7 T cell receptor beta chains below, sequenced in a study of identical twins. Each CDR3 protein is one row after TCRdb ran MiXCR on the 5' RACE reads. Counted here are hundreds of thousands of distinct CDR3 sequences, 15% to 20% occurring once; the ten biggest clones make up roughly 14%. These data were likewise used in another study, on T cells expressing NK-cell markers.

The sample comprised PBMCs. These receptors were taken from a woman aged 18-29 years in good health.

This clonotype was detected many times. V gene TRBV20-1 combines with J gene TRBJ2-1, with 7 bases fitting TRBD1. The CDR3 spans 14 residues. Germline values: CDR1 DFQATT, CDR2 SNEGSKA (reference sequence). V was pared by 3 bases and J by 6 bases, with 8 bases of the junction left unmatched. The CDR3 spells CSASRGSGGNEQFF. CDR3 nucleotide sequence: TGCAGTGCTAGTAGGGGGTCAGGGGGCAATGAGCAGTTCTTC.

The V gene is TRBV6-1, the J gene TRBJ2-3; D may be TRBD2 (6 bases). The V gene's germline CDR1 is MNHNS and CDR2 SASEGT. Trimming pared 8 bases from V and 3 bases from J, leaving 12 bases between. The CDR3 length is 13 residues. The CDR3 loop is CASGGIGTDTQYF. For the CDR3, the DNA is TGTGCCAGCGGCGGGATTGGGACAGATACGCAGTATTTT.

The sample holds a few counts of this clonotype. CDR3 nucleotides: TGCGCCAGCAGCTTGGGTTCCTCAGCTGATCAGCCCCAGCATTTT. Its translation is CASSLGSSADQPQHF. The rearrangement uses TRBV5-1 and TRBJ1-5; no definite D call. The germline CDR1 and CDR2 sequences are SGHRS and YFSETQ. V was pared by 0 bases and J by 5 bases, with 12 bases between. The CDR3 has 15 residues.

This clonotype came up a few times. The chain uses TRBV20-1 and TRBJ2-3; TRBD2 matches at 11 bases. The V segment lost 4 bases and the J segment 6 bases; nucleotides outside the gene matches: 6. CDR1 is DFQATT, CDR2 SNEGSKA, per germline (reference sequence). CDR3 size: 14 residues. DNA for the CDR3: TGCAGTGCTACGCTAGCGGGGGGTGTTGATACGCAGTATTTT. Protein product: CSATLAGGVDTQYF.

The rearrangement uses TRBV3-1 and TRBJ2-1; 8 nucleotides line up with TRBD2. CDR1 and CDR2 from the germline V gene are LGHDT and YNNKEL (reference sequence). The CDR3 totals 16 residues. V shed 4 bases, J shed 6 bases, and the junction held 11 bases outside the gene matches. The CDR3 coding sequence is TGTGCCAGCAGCCGGAATGGACTAGCTCATGGCAATGAGCAGTTCTTC. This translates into CASSRNGLAHGNEQFF.

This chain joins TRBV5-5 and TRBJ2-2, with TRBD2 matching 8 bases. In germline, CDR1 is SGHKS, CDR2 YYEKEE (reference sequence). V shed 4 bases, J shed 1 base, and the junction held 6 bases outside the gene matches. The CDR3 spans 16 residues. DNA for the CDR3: TGTGCCAGCAGCCCAGGGACTAGGGAGAACACCGGGGAGCTGTTTTTT. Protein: CASSPGTRENTGELFF.

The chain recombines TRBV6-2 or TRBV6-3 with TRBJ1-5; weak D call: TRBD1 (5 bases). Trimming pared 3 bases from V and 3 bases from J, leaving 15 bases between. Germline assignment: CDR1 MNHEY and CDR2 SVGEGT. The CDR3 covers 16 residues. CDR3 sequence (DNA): TGTGCCAGCAGTTATGGTCATAGGGGATTCAATCAGCCCCAGCATTTT. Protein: CASSYGHRGFNQPQHF.